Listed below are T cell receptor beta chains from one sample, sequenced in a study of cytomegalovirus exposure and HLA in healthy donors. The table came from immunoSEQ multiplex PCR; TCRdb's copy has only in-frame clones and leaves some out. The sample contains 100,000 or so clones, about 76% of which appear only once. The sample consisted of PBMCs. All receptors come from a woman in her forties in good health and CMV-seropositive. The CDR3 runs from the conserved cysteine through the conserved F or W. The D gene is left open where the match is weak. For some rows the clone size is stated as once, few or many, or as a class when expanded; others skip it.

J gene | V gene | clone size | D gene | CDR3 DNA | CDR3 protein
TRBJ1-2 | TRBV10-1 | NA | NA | TGCGCCAGGGCGGGTGACTATGGCTACACCTTC | CARAGDYGYTF
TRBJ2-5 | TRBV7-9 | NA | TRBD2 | TGTGCCAGCAGCTTTAGCGGGGCCCAAGAGACCCAGTACTTC | CASSFSGAQETQYF
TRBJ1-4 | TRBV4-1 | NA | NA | TGCGCCAGCAGCCAAGGGTTTTTGGGGGGGGGAGGAGAAAAACTGTTTTTT | CASSQGFLGGGGEKLFF
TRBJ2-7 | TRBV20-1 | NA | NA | TGCAGTGCTAGGAGGGTCGGCGAGCAGTACTTC | CSARRVGEQYF
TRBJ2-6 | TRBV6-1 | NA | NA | TGTGCCAGCAGTGATAACTCTGGGGCCAACGTCCTGACTTTC | CASSDNSGANVLTF
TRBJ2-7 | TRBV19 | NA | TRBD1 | TGTGCCAGTAGAGGGACAGGCTACGAGCAGTACTTC | CASRGTGYEQYF
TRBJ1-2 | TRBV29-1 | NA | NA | TGCAGCGTTGAATGGCAGGGGCCCATTAGGCACTATGGCTACACCTTC | CSVEWQGPIRHYGYTF
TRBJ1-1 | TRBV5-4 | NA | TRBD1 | TGTGCCAGCAGCTTCTATCGGGACAGGGCAGCTTTCTTT | CASSFYRDRAAFF
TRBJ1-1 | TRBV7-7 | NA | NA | TGTGCCAGCAGCTTAGAAAGGGGGACCACTGAAGCTTTCTTT | CASSLERGTTEAFF
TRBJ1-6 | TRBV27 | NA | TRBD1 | TGTGCCAGCAGTTCGAGTCGGACAGGGTCTAATTCACCCCTCCACTTT | CASSSSRTGSNSPLHF
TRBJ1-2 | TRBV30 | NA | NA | TGTGCCTGGAGTGTACCTGGGGAGCCCTATGGCTACACCTTC | CAWSVPGEPYGYTF
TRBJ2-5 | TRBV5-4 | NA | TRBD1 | TGTGCCAGCAGCTTGGGGGGACAGGGGGCCAGGGAGACCCAGTACTTC | CASSLGGQGARETQYF
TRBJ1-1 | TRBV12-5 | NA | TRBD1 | TGTGCTAGTGGTTTGGTACCCGGACAGGTTGAAGCTTTCTTT | CASGLVPGQVEAFF
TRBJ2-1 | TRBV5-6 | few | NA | TGTGCCAGCAGCTTGGGCCTAGCACCTGAGCAGTTCTTC | CASSLGLAPEQFF
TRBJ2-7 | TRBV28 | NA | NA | TGTGCCAGCAGCCCACGGGTCGACGAGCAGTACTTC | CASSPRVDEQYF
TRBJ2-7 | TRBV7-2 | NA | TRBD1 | TGTGCCAGCAGTGATCGGACAGGCACCTACGAGCAGTACTTC | CASSDRTGTYEQYF
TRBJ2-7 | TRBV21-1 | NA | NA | TGTGCCAGCAGCAAAGTACTCCGACAGGGGGCGTCCTACGAGCAGTACTTC | CASSKVLRQGASYEQYF
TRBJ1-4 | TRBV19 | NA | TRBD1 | TGTGCCAGTAGAACAGGACAGGGGGAAGAAAAACTGTTTTTT | CASRTGQGEEKLFF
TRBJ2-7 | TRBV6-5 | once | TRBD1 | TGTGCCAGCAGCTCCAACGCCGGGACAGCCTACGAGCAGTACTTC | CASSSNAGTAYEQYF
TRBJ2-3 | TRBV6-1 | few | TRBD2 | TGTGCCAGCAGTGAAAGCGGGGTAACAGATACGCAGTATTTT | CASSESGVTDTQYF
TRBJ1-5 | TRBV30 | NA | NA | TGTGCCTGGAGTGTCTCGGGTCTTAGCAATCAGCCCCAGCATTTT | CAWSVSGLSNQPQHF
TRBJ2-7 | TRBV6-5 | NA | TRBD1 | TGTGCCAGCAGTTACTCGTCAGGGGGTGAGTACGAGCAGTACTTC | CASSYSSGGEYEQYF
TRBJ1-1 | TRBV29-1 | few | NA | TGCAGCGTTGAAGGCAGGCTGAACACTGAAGCTTTCTTT | CSVEGRLNTEAFF
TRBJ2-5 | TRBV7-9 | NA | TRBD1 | TGTGCCAGCACCTGGGGACAGGGGGCGCGAAAGACCCAGTACTTC | CASTWGQGARKTQYF
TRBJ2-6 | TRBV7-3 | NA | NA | TGTGCCAGCAGCTTATCGTCGGGTTTCCGAGGGGCCAACGTCCTGACTTTC | CASSLSSGFRGANVLTF
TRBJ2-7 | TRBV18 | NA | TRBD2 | TGTGCCAGCCGGGAGGGATTATCCTACGAGCAGTACTTC | CASREGLSYEQYF
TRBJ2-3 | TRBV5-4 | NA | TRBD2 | TGTGCCAGCAGCTACTCGGGGAGGGGCGTCCCACGTCGCACAGATACGCAGTATTTT | CASSYSGRGVPRRTDTQYF
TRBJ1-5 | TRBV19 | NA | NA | TGTGCCAGTACCGGACAGAGCGGATGGGCCCAGCATTTT | CASTGQSGWAQHF
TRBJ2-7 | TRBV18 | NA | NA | TGTGCCAGCCAAATTGACAGATCCTACGAGCAGTACTTC | CASQIDRSYEQYF
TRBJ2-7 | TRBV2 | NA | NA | TGTGCCAGCAGTGAGGTCAGGGTCTACGAGCAGTACTTC | CASSEVRVYEQYF
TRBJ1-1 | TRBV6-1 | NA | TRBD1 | TGTGCCAGCAGGGCAGGGGGTGTGAACACTGAAGCTTTCTTT | CASRAGGVNTEAFF